This TCR beta chain originates from a study of blood T cell repertoires in COVID-19. Study context: Samples representing acute and convalescent COVID-19 were sourced from the United States, Italy and Spain. From T cells, B-cell-depleted T cells, or PBMCs came the material, which was cDNA or gDNA.

The method was immunoSEQ multiplex PCR; TCRdb's version includes in-frame clones alone and lacks a portion of them. The profile shows some 250,000 clones, approximately 83% of them singletons. The CDR3 loop spans 16 amino acids. After removal of 3 bases from V and 0 bases from J, the junction contained 9 bases not matched to a gene. In germline, CDR1 is SGHNT, CDR2 YYREEE (reference sequence). The source material was peripheral blood. This receptor was taken from a man in his forties or fifties with active or convalescent COVID-19. The chain carries TRBV5-4 and TRBJ2-7, with TRBD1 matching 7 bases. CDR3 bases: TGTGCCAGCAGCTCCGGACAGGCCCGTGGCTCCTACGAGCAGTACTTC. This encodes CASSSGQARGSYEQYF.